The next 32 T cell receptor beta chains were all read from a single sample in a study of T cells in Graves' hyperthyroidism and ophthalmopathy. TCR beta CDR3 regions were amplified from RNA transcripts. The HTBI primer set drove a first-round RT-PCR of the TCR CDR3. TCRdb ran MiXCR on the multiplex PCR reads and lists one entry per CDR3 protein. The sample holds approximately 710,000 distinct CDR3 sequences, roughly 17% seen once. The material sequenced was blood. The receptors originated from a man in his forties or fifties with Graves' hyperthyroidism.

Regarding this clonotype: This clone may be a read error of a much larger clone one base away. The CDR3 loop is CASSQRGLATNGKLFF. CDR3 DNA sequence: TGTGCCAGCAGCCAGCGGGGCCTTGCAACTAATGGAAAACTGTTTTTT. The chain is built from TRBV14 and TRBJ1-4, with D maybe TRBD1 (5 bases). Germline V gives CDR1 SGHDN, CDR2 FVKESK. This CDR3 has 16 residues.

This clonotype was recorded many times. V usage is TRBV28 and J usage is TRBJ1-1; D is uncertain. This CDR3 contains 14 residues. V lost 6 bases to trimming and J lost 6 bases, with 17 bases between them. CDR1 is MDHEN and CDR2 is SYDVKM in the germline V gene. The chain's CDR3 is CASSPRRKSSEAFF. For the CDR3, the DNA is TGTGCCAGCAGCCCGAGGAGGAAGAGCTCTGAAGCTTTCTTT. Supplemented by reference TRBV28 and TRBJ1-1, the full variable domain reads DVKVTQSSRYLVKRTGEKVFLECVQDMDHENMFWYRQDPGLGLRLIYFSYDVKMKEKGDIPEGYSVSREKKERFSLILESASTNQTSMYLCASSPRRKSSEAFFGQGTRLTVV.

The table lists this clonotype with a count of one. The chain links TRBV7-9 to TRBJ1-3; 8 bases match TRBD1. The germline V gene has CDR1 SEHNR and CDR2 FQNEAQ (reference sequence). The ends lost 2 bases at V and 0 bases at J; junction bases unmatched: 3. The CDR3 contains 16 residues. In DNA form, the CDR3 reads TGTGCCAGCAGCTTAACCGGACAGGGCTCTGGAAACACCATATATTTT. It is translated as CASSLTGQGSGNTIYF.

This clonotype occurred many times. The genes are TRBV28 and TRBJ2-1; 9 nucleotides align to TRBD2. The CDR3 sequence is 14 residues long. The V gene's germline CDR1 is MDHEN and CDR2 SYDVKM. The V segment lost 10 bases and the J segment 7 bases; nucleotides outside the gene matches: 11. CDR3 amino acids: CATRGSGRGNEQFF. In DNA, the CDR3 is TGTGCCACCAGAGGTAGCGGGAGAGGAAATGAGCAGTTCTTC.

This clonotype was recorded a few times. The chain has TRBV20-1 and TRBJ2-7, with 13 bases fitting TRBD2. This CDR3 has 17 residues. Germline-derived CDR1 and CDR2 are DFQATT and SNEGSKA (reference sequence). The ends lost 3 bases at V and 2 bases at J; junction bases unmatched: 10. As DNA, the CDR3 is TGCAGTGCTAGTAACCCCGGGACTAGCGGGATCCCCTACGAGCAGTACTTC. It specifies CSASNPGTSGIPYEQYF.

In this sample, this clonotype turned up many times. The genes are TRBV28 and TRBJ2-7; D is uncertain. The germline gives CDR1 MDHEN, CDR2 SYDVKM. The V gene lost 7 bases and the J gene lost 4 bases, with 20 bases spanning the gap. This CDR3 is built from 15 residues. The CDR3 DNA follows: TGTGCCAGCACGAAATGGGGAACAGTGGATTACGAGCAGTACTTC. It encodes CASTKWGTVDYEQYF.

The chain employs TRBV3-1 and TRBJ2-7; possibly TRBD1 or TRBD2 for D (5 bases each). The germline V gene encodes CDR1 LGHDT and CDR2 YNNKEL (reference sequence). V shed 3 bases and J shed 6 bases, with 12 bases lying between them. The CDR3 consists of 13 residues. For the CDR3, the DNA is TGTGCCAGCAGCCAGATAACCGGGACCGAGCAGTACTTC. This sequence encodes CASSQITGTEQYF.

This clonotype was counted many times. DNA for the CDR3: TGTGCCAGCAGCCGGACTAGCGCGACCCAAGAGACCCAGTACTTC. Its translation is CASSRTSATQETQYF. The rearrangement links TRBV5-8 to TRBJ2-5; 9 bases map to TRBD2. CDR3 length: 15 residues. From germline, CDR1 is SGHTS and CDR2 YDEGEE. The V gene end was trimmed by 4 bases and the J gene end by 1 base; junction bases not matched to a gene: 5. Full variable domain (remainder filled in from reference TRBV5-8 and TRBJ2-5): EAGVTQSPTHLIKTRGQQATLRCSPISGHTSVYWYQQALGLGLQFLLWYDEGEERNRGNFPPRFSGRQFPNYSSELNVNALELEDSALYLCASSRTSATQETQYFGPGTRLLVL.

The chain couples TRBV20-1 to TRBJ1-5; no clear D. The CDR3 has 13 residues. Looked up from germline, CDR1 is DFQATT and CDR2 is SNEGSKA (reference sequence). Trimming cost V 2 bases and J 6 bases, with 11 bases left between them. The CDR3 loop reads CSARSEVSQPQHF. The DNA for the CDR3 is TGCAGTGCTAGATCCGAGGTGAGTCAGCCCCAGCATTTT.

At least ten counts were recorded for this clonotype. The J gene is TRBJ1-4, the V gene TRBV12-3 or TRBV12-4; 7 positions agree with TRBD1. V shed 2 bases, J shed 8 bases, and the junction held 8 bases outside the gene matches. The CDR3 totals 15 residues. The CDR3 DNA sequence: TGTGCCAGCAGTTTAAATGGGCAGGGGGTGGAAAAACTGTTTTTT. It encodes CASSLNGQGVEKLFF.

Many counts were recorded for this clonotype. J is TRBJ1-2 and V is TRBV2, with D tentatively TRBD1 (5 bases). This CDR3 region has 12 residues. Germline values: CDR1 SNHLY, CDR2 FYNNEI. Trimming left V 9 bases short and J 4 bases short, with 12 bases between. DNA for the CDR3: TGTGCCAGACAAGACAGTTCCTATGGCTACACCTTC. Encoded protein: CARQDSSYGYTF.

This clonotype has only a few counts. The chain links TRBV5-1 to TRBJ2-2; D remains unclear. V was shortened by 4 bases and J by 1 base, with 8 bases between the two germline ends. The CDR3 totals 14 residues. Per the germline V gene, CDR1 is SGHRS and CDR2 is YFSETQ. The CDR3 spells CASSDPQNTGELFF. CDR3 nucleotides: TGCGCCAGCAGCGACCCTCAGAACACCGGGGAGCTGTTTTTT.

This clonotype was recorded many times. The chain couples TRBV10-3 to TRBJ1-1, with D unresolved. The CDR3 is 13 amino acids. The germline gives CDR1 ENHRY, CDR2 SYGVKD. V was clipped by 3 bases and J by 3 bases, with 8 bases between them. This CDR3 reads CAISEENYTEAFF. The CDR3 DNA is TGTGCCATCAGTGAAGAGAACTACACTGAAGCTTTCTTT.

The chain carries TRBV3-1 and TRBJ2-2; 11 positions agree with TRBD2. J was trimmed by 4 bases and V by 1 base; bases with no gene match: 17. The CDR3 loop spans 21 amino acids. Per the germline V gene, CDR1 is LGHDT and CDR2 is YNNKEL (reference sequence). In nucleotides, the CDR3 is TGTGCCAGCAGCCAAGCCCCCTGGGGACTAGCGGCCTCCGGTGTCACCGGGGAGCTGTTTTTT. Residues: CASSQAPWGLAASGVTGELFF.

This clonotype was seen a handful of times. The chain combines TRBV7-9 with TRBJ2-7; no firm D call. Trimming took off 1 base at V and 5 bases at J, with 9 bases between the two ends. This CDR3 has 13 amino acids. Per germline, CDR1 SEHNR and CDR2 FQNEAQ (reference sequence). CDR3: CASSLGQLDEQYF. As DNA, the CDR3 is TGTGCCAGCAGCTTAGGACAATTGGACGAGCAGTACTTC.

In its sample, this clonotype was seen a few times. The chain has TRBV30 and TRBJ1-2; TRBD1 aligns across 7 bases. This CDR3 region has 14 residues. Germline CDR1 reads GTSNPN; CDR2 reads SVGIG (reference sequence). Germline trimming cut 5 bases from V and 8 bases from J; bases unmatched to any gene: 14. The CDR3 DNA reads TGTGCCTGGTCTAGGGACAGTAGTAGCTACGGCTACACCTTC. This translates into CAWSRDSSSYGYTF. Variable domain in full (rest from reference TRBV30 and TRBJ1-2): SQTIHQWPATLVQPVGSPLSLECTVEGTSNPNLYWYRQAAGRGLQLLFYSVGIGQISSEVPQNLSASRPQDRQFILSSKKLLLSDSGFYLCAWSRDSSSYGYTFGSGTRLTVV.

Remarks on this clonotype: The CDR3 ends on some other residue instead of the conserved phenylalanine or tryptophan, so this is likely a read error. The V call is TRBV6-2 or TRBV6-3, the J call TRBJ2-7; TRBD2 matches at 7 bases. The CDR3 has 14 amino acids. Trimming took 7 bases from V and 2 from J; bases not matched to a gene: 8. Per the germline V gene, CDR1 is MNHEY and CDR2 is SVGEGT. The CDR3 region is CASNGAGDTYEQYS. The CDR3 DNA is TGTGCCAGCAACGGGGCGGGAGACACCTACGAGCAGTACTCC.

This clonotype was picked up many times. The chain carries TRBV9 and TRBJ2-7; D is uncertain. The length of the CDR3 is 14 residues. V lost 4 bases and J 0 bases, leaving 11 bases between the germline ends. Per the germline V gene, CDR1 is SGDLS and CDR2 is YYNGEE. CDR3 region: CASSPQASSYEQYF. The CDR3 coding sequence is TGTGCCAGCAGCCCCCAGGCCAGCTCCTACGAGCAGTACTTC.

The chain joins TRBV19 to TRBJ1-5; maybe TRBD1 (6 bases). CDR1 and CDR2 (germline): LNHDA, SQIVND (reference sequence). Trimming cost V 3 bases and J 4 bases, with 13 bases left between them. The CDR3 consists of 15 residues. In nucleotides, the CDR3 is TGTGCCAGTAGTATCGGGGGGCGCGTGAATCAGCCCCAGCATTTT. Translated, it gives CASSIGGRVNQPQHF.

This clonotype was recorded a few times. V usage is TRBV6-1 and J usage is TRBJ2-1; a possible D gene is TRBD2 (5 bases). There are 13 residues in the CDR3. CDR1 and CDR2 from the germline V gene are MNHNS and SASEGT. The ends were cut back, 5 bases at V and 8 bases at J, with 13 bases in the middle. CDR3 loop: CASSNPGGYEQFF. The CDR3 nucleotides are TGTGCCAGCAGTAACCCTGGAGGATATGAGCAGTTCTTC.

This clonotype was seen repeatedly, ten times or more. This chain joins TRBV7-9 and TRBJ2-3; TRBD1 agrees at 10 bases. There are 16 residues in the CDR3. In germline, CDR1 is SEHNR, CDR2 FQNEAQ (reference sequence). V was clipped by 4 bases and J by 4 bases; unmatched bases: 8. The CDR3 region is CASSSSGTGDPDTQYF. CDR3 DNA: TGTGCCAGCAGCTCATCCGGGACAGGGGACCCAGATACGCAGTATTTT. Supplemented by reference TRBV7-9 and TRBJ2-3, the full variable domain reads DTGVSQNPRHKITKRGQNVTFRCDPISEHNRLYWYRQTLGQGPEFLTYFQNEAQLEKSRLLSDRFSAERPKGSFSTLEIQRTEQGDSAMYLCASSSSGTGDPDTQYFGPGTRLTVL.

This clonotype showed up many times. This chain links TRBV27 with TRBJ1-1, with a tentative D call TRBD1 (6 bases). Per the germline V gene, CDR1 is MNHEY and CDR2 is SMNVEV (reference sequence). Trimming shortened V by 3 bases and J by 11 bases, and 13 bases separated the two germline ends. The CDR3 loop spans 12 amino acids. CDR3 nucleotide sequence: TGTGCCAGCAGTTTTCTGGGGGGCGTCGCTTTCTTT. It yields the protein CASSFLGGVAFF.

Only a few counts were recorded for this clonotype. The chain recombines TRBV11-2 with TRBJ2-7, with D unresolved. This CDR3 contains 16 residues. CDR1 SGHAT and CDR2 FQNNGV come from the germline V gene. Trimming stripped 1 base from V and 0 bases from J, with 13 bases between. The CDR3 sequence is CASSLAGGRSSYEQYF. In DNA, the CDR3 is TGTGCCAGCAGCTTAGCCGGCGGCAGGAGCTCCTACGAGCAGTACTTC.

At least ten counts were recorded for this clonotype. CDR3 residues: CASTPWAGDSPLHF. CDR3 bases: TGTGCCAGCACTCCCTGGGCAGGGGATTCACCCCTCCACTTT. The chain employs TRBV28 and TRBJ1-6, with D possibly matching TRBD1 (6 bases). V was shortened by 7 bases and J by 8 bases, with 15 bases between the two germline ends. CDR1 is MDHEN, CDR2 SYDVKM, per germline. This CDR3 has 14 amino acids.

This clonotype was found a few times. The chain uses TRBV4-1 and TRBJ2-5; the D gene is possibly TRBD2 (5 bases). Trimming removed 4 bases at V and 7 bases at J, with 10 bases between. This CDR3 has 12 residues. Germline CDR1 and CDR2: MGHRA and YSYEKL. As DNA, the CDR3 is TGCGCCAGCAGCCCCAAAGGAGGGACCCAGTACTTC. It yields the protein CASSPKGGTQYF.

The gene calls are TRBV20-1 and TRBJ1-2; tentatively, D is TRBD1 (5 bases). The germline V and J ends were trimmed by 7 bases and 4 bases, with 16 bases remaining between them. Germline CDR1 reads DFQATT; CDR2 reads SNEGSKA (reference sequence). This CDR3 has 13 amino acids. The chain's CDR3 is CSVRPQGVYGYTF. The CDR3 DNA sequence: TGCAGTGTTCGCCCCCAGGGAGTCTATGGCTACACCTTC.

The chain has TRBV24-1 and TRBJ2-3; TRBD2 matches at 15 bases. V shed 9 bases and J 7 bases; nucleotides not matched to a gene: 4. Germline V gene data show CDR1 as KGHDR and CDR2 as SFDVKD. This CDR3 is 14 amino acids long. The CDR3 nucleotides are TGTGCCACCGGACTAGCGGGAGGGCCGAATACGCAGTATTTT. Protein: CATGLAGGPNTQYF.

This clonotype was detected only a few times. CDR3 amino acids: CASSQVLAGVNEQFF. The DNA of the CDR3 is TGCGCCAGCAGCCAAGTCCTAGCGGGAGTTAATGAGCAGTTCTTC. This chain connects TRBV4-1 to TRBJ2-1; the match to TRBD2 covers 10 bases. V shed 1 base and J 7 bases; nucleotides not matched to a gene: 4. Germline V gene lookup returns CDR1 MGHRA and CDR2 YSYEKL. The CDR3 runs 15 residues.

V usage is TRBV9 and J usage is TRBJ2-1, with 9 nucleotides matching TRBD1. Germline V CDR1 and CDR2: SGDLS, YYNGEE. There are 14 residues in the CDR3. V shed 0 bases, J shed 8 bases, and the junction held 3 bases outside the gene matches. The CDR3 here is CASSVEQGAYEQFF. CDR3 DNA sequence: TGTGCCAGCAGCGTAGAACAGGGGGCGTATGAGCAGTTCTTC. Full variable domain (rest looked up from reference TRBV9 and TRBJ2-1): DSGVTQTPKHLITATGQRVTLRCSPRSGDLSVYWYQQSLDQGLQFLIQYYNGEERAKGNILERFSAQQFPDLHSELNLSSLELGDSALYFCASSVEQGAYEQFFGPGTRLTVL.

This clonotype was detected only a few times. The chain is built from TRBV24-1 and TRBJ2-3; 8 bases are shared with TRBD2. The CDR3 contains 17 residues. Germline V gene lookup returns CDR1 KGHDR and CDR2 SFDVKD. The trim removed 3 bases at V and 4 bases at J, leaving 11 bases unmatched. The CDR3 coding sequence is TGTGCCACCAGTGATACCTCGTACGGGAGGGCTGCAGATACGCAGTATTTT. It encodes CATSDTSYGRAADTQYF.

In its sample, this clonotype was seen many times. This rearrangement joins TRBV27 to TRBJ2-7; D remains unclear. This CDR3 spans 14 amino acids. Germline V gene lookup returns CDR1 MNHEY and CDR2 SMNVEV (reference sequence). The V end lost 2 bases, the J end lost 6 bases, and 14 bases lay between the germline ends. For the CDR3, the DNA is TGTGCCAGCAGTTTAAGTGGCCAGTACGCCGAGCAGTACTTC. This gives the protein CASSLSGQYAEQYF.

A note on this clonotype: This may be a read error, as it is one base from a much larger clone. The J gene is TRBJ2-1, the V gene TRBV30; D not certain. This CDR3 comprises 8 residues. Germline CDR1 reads GTSNPN; CDR2 reads SVGIG (reference sequence). In DNA form, the CDR3 reads TGTGCCTGGAATGAGCAGGTCTTC. Protein sequence: CAWNEQVF. The full variable domain, completed using reference TRBV30 and TRBJ2-1, is SQTIHQWPATLVQPVGSPLSLECTVEGTSNPNLYWYRQAAGRGLQLLFYSVGIGQISSEVPQNLSASRPQDRQFILSSKKLLLSDSGFYLCAWNEQVFGPGTRLTVL.